The sequence of this TCR beta chain was determined in a study of blood T cell repertoires in COVID-19. Study summary: T cells, B-cell-depleted T cells, or PBMCs supplied cDNA or gDNA.

Before being deemed recovered, Cohort 3 donors had two negative PCRs, clearance, or symptom resolution. Original data processing: Scientists estimated how many nucleated cells there were by amplifying reference gene primers. Some clones are missing from TCRdb's copy, which holds only in-frame ones; the method was immunoSEQ multiplex PCR. The V and J calls and clone size are taken from that table; D and trimming were inferred from the DNA. The sample consists of 200,000 to 250,000 clones, 84% of them appearing once. The CDR3 is 16 residues long. J lost 8 bases, V lost 7 bases, and 18 bases had no gene match. Per germline, CDR1 SGHTA and CDR2 FQGNSA.

The chain links TRBV7-2 to TRBJ1-2; the match to TRBD1 covers 8 bases. Sequencing was done on a sample of PBMCs or T cells enriched from blood (not recorded which). The sequence came from a man between 60 and 75 years old who had recovered from COVID-19. CDR3: CASINSLGQGASGYTF. DNA for the CDR3: TGTGCCAGCATCAATTCATTGGGGCAGGGGGCGTCGGGCTACACCTTC.